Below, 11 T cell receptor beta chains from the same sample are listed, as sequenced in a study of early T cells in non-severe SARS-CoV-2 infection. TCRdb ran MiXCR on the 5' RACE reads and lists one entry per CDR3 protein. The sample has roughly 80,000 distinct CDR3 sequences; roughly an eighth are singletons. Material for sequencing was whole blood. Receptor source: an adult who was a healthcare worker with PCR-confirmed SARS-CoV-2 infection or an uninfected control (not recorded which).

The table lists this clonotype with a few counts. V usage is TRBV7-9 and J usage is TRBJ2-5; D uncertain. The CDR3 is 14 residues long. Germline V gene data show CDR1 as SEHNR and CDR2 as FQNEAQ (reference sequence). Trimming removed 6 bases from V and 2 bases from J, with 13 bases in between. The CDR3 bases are TGTGCCAGCAGGTCGGCAGGCTTTCAAGAGACCCAGTACTTC. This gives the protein CASRSAGFQETQYF.

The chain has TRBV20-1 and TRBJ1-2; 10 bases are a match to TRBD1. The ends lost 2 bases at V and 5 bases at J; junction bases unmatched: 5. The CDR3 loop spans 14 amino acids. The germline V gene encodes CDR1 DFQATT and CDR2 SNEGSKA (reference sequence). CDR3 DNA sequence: TGCAGTGCTAGAACTGGACAGGGGGGATATGGCTACACCTTC. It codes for CSARTGQGGYGYTF.

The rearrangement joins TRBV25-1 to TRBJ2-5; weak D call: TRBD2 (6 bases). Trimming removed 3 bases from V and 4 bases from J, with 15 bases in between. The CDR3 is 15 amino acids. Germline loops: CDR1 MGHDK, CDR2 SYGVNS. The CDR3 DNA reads TGTGCCAGCAGTGACATTCAGGGACTCCCAGAGACCCAGTACTTC. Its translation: CASSDIQGLPETQYF. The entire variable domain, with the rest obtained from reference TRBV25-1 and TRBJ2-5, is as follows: EADIYQTPRYLVIGTGKKITLECSQTMGHDKMYWYQQDPGMELHLIHYSYGVNSTEKGDLSSESTVSRIRTEHFPLTLESARPSHTSQYLCASSDIQGLPETQYFGPGTRLLVL.

CDR3 DNA: TGTGCCAGCAGCGCCGACAGAGCTCTCCACAATGAGCAGTTCTTC. Protein sequence: CASSADRALHNEQFF. This chain uses TRBV9 with TRBJ2-1, with D possibly being TRBD1 (5 bases). This CDR3 spans 15 amino acids. Trimming left V 3 bases short and J 5 bases short, with 15 bases between. Germline values: CDR1 SGDLS, CDR2 YYNGEE.

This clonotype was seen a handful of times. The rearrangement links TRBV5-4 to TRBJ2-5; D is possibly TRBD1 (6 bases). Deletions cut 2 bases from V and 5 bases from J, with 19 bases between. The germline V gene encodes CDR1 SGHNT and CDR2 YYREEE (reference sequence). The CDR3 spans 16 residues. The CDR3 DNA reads TGTGCCAGCAGCTTTCAAGGTGTAGGACAGAAGGAGACCCAGTACTTC. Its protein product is CASSFQGVGQKETQYF. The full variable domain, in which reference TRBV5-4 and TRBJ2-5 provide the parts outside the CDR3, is ETGVTQSPTHLIKTRGQQVTLRCSSQSGHNTVSWYQQALGQGPQFIFQYYREEENGRGNFPPRFSGLQFPNYSSELNVNALELDDSALYLCASSFQGVGQKETQYFGPGTRLLVL.

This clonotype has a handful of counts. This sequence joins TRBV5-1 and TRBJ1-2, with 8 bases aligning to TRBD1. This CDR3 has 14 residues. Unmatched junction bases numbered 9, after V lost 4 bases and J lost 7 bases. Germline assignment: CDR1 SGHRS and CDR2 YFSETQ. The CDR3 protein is CASSPGQGAGGYTF. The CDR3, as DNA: TGCGCCAGCAGCCCCGGGCAGGGGGCTGGTGGCTACACCTTC.

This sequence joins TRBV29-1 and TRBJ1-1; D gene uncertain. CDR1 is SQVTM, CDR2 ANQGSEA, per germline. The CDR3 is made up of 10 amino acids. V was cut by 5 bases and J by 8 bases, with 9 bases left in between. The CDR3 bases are TGCAGCGTTTCGAGGGCCGAAGCTTTCTTT. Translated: CSVSRAEAFF.

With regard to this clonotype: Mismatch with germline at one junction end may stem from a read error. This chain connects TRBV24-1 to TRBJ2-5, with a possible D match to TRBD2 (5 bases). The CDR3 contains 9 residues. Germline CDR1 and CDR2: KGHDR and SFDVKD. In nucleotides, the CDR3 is TGTGCCACCAGTGGACTCGGGGATTTC. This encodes CATSGLGDF.

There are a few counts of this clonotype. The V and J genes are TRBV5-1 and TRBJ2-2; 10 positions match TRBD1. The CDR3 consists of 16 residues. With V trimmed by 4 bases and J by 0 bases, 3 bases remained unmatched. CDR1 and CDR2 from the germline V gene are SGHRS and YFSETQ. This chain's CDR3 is CASSPTGGANTGELFF. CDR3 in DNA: TGCGCCAGCAGCCCGACAGGGGGCGCGAACACCGGGGAGCTGTTTTTT.

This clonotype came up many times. The CDR3, as DNA: TGTGCCAGCAGCCCCCGGAACGGGAGAAAAGAGACCCAGTACTTC. Translating gives CASSPRNGRKETQYF. This chain uses TRBV6-5 with TRBJ2-5; weak D call: TRBD2 (6 bases). Per germline, CDR1 MNHEY and CDR2 SVGAGI. The CDR3 extends over 15 amino acids. Trimming pared 6 bases from V and 3 bases from J, leaving 17 bases between.

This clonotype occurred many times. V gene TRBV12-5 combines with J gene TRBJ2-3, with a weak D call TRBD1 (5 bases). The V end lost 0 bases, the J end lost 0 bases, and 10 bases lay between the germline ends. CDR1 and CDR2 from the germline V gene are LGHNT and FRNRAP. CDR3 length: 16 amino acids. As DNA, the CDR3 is TGTGCTAGTGGTTTGGTACAGACAGATAGCACAGATACGCAGTATTTT. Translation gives CASGLVQTDSTDTQYF.